These 28 T cell receptor beta chains came from one sample sequenced in a study of response to subunit inactivated influenza vaccine. MiXCR, applied by TCRdb to the RT-PCR reads, yields one record per CDR3 protein. The sample lists about 520,000 distinct CDR3 sequences, roughly 25% occurring once. Here the sequenced sample was CD4+ T cells sorted from PBMCs, taken roughly 5 days after vaccination. The source is a man in his forties or fifties who received an inactivated influenza vaccine.

This clonotype was recorded a few times. The chain recombines TRBV5-6 with TRBJ1-2; no clear D gene. The ends were cut back, 4 bases at V and 8 bases at J, with 18 bases in the middle. CDR1 is SGHDT, CDR2 YYEEEE, per germline. The CDR3 contains 14 residues. CDR3 coding DNA: TGTGCCAGCAGCCCCGGCGGCGGGTATCGGGGCTACACCTTC. Amino acids: CASSPGGGYRGYTF.

The V and J genes are TRBV15 and TRBJ2-5, with a possible D match to TRBD1 (5 bases). The CDR3 length is 13 residues. The V gene lost 1 base and the J gene lost 5 bases, with 8 bases spanning the gap. CDR1 is LNHNV, CDR2 YYDKDF, per germline (reference sequence). The CDR3 spells CATSRAKGETQYF. In DNA form, the CDR3 reads TGTGCCACCAGCAGAGCGAAGGGGGAGACCCAGTACTTC.

V is TRBV11-1 and J is TRBJ2-2; 7 bases are a match to TRBD2. This CDR3 is 15 amino acids long. Trimming cost V 3 bases and J 5 bases; bases outside gene matches: 6. The V gene's germline CDR1 is SGHAT and CDR2 FQDESV (reference sequence). The CDR3 reads CASSFRSGGTGELFF. The CDR3 DNA reads as TGTGCCAGCAGCTTCCGCTCCGGGGGGACCGGGGAGCTGTTTTTT.

This clonotype was counted only a few times. The chain combines TRBV11-2 with TRBJ2-2; TRBD1 aligns across 11 bases. This CDR3 region has 16 residues. With 5 bases clipped from V and 7 bases from J, the junction kept 9 bases outside the gene matches. Per the germline V gene, CDR1 is SGHAT and CDR2 is FQNNGV. The CDR3 loop is CASSPMPGQGVGELFF. CDR3 coding DNA: TGTGCCAGCAGCCCAATGCCGGGACAGGGGGTCGGGGAGCTGTTTTTT.

This chain links TRBV11-2 with TRBJ2-1, with D tentatively TRBD1 or TRBD2 (5 bases each). Germline assignment: CDR1 SGHAT and CDR2 FQNNGV. Trimming took off 6 bases at V and 0 bases at J, with 18 bases between the two ends. The CDR3 length is 17 residues. The DNA of the CDR3 is TGTGCCAGCAGACCCCCACAGGACTCGAGCTCCTACAATGAGCAGTTCTTC. Residues: CASRPPQDSSSYNEQFF.

This clonotype has only a few counts. The chain joins TRBV20-1 to TRBJ1-4; D unclear. V was clipped by 1 base and J by 8 bases, with 5 bases between them. Germline V gene sequence: CDR1 DFQATT, CDR2 SNEGSKA (reference sequence). CDR3 length: 11 amino acids. The chain's CDR3 is CSARVAEKLFF. The CDR3 bases are TGCAGTGCTAGAGTAGCCGAAAAACTGTTTTTT.

This chain joins TRBV28 and TRBJ2-7; D possibly matches TRBD1 or TRBD2 (5 bases each). Trimming removed 2 bases at V and 6 bases at J, with 14 bases between. The CDR3 is 14 amino acids. Germline V lookup: CDR1 MDHEN, CDR2 SYDVKM. CDR3 DNA: TGTGCCAGCAGTTTACTGGGACGAGGTAGCGAGCAGTACTTC. Translating it yields CASSLLGRGSEQYF.

This clonotype was observed a few times. The chain combines TRBV12-3 or TRBV12-4 with TRBJ1-2, with 7 bases identical to TRBD1. The CDR3 extends over 16 amino acids. Trimming removed 6 bases from V and 5 bases from J; junction bases left unmatched: 15. CDR3: CASRNTLGGQRYGYTF. DNA of the CDR3: TGTGCCAGCAGAAATACTCTAGGGGGCCAAAGATATGGCTACACCTTC.

The V and J genes are TRBV28 and TRBJ1-3; a weak D match, TRBD1 (5 bases). CDR1 and CDR2 (germline): MDHEN, SYDVKM. Trimming took 5 bases from V and 0 from J, leaving 17 bases between them. The length of the CDR3 is 17 residues. The CDR3 reads CASSLEAGYVSGNTIYF. CDR3 in DNA: TGTGCCAGCAGTCTAGAGGCAGGGTATGTCTCTGGAAACACCATATATTTT.

This clonotype turned up a few times. The chain is built from TRBV4-3 and TRBJ2-7, with 8 bases fitting TRBD2. Germline trimming cut 0 bases from V and 4 bases from J; bases unmatched to any gene: 8. Germline assignment: CDR1 LGHNA and CDR2 YSLEER. This CDR3 spans 16 amino acids. CDR3 DNA: TGCGCCAGCAGCCAAGATCATTACGGGAGGGCATACGAGCAGTACTTC. This sequence encodes CASSQDHYGRAYEQYF.

This clonotype occurred a few times. The CDR3 protein is CASSEGGSGANVLTF. Written as DNA, the CDR3 is TGCGCCAGCAGTGAAGGGGGATCCGGGGCCAACGTCCTGACTTTC. The chain uses TRBV10-1 and TRBJ2-6; TRBD1 might be the D (6 bases). Germline CDR1 is WNHNN and CDR2 is SYGVQD (reference sequence). Trimming took 3 bases from V and 4 from J, leaving 10 bases between them. This CDR3 region has 15 residues.

This clonotype was picked up many times. This chain connects TRBV20-1 to TRBJ2-1; perhaps TRBD2 as D (5 bases). This CDR3 spans 16 amino acids. Germline V gene data show CDR1 as DFQATT and CDR2 as SNEGSKA (reference sequence). V gave up 6 bases and J gave up 1 base, with 19 bases separating them. CDR3 region: CSARNPEGGSYNEQFF. DNA for the CDR3: TGCAGTGCCAGGAACCCCGAGGGCGGGTCCTACAATGAGCAGTTCTTC.

This clonotype was seen a handful of times. The chain couples TRBV5-1 to TRBJ2-7; D is possibly TRBD1 or TRBD2 (5 bases each). Trimming left V 4 bases short and J 2 bases short, with 10 bases between. The CDR3 is 13 residues long. Germline V lookup: CDR1 SGHRS, CDR2 YFSETQ. DNA for the CDR3: TGCGCCAGCAGCGGGGGACCGACCTACGAGCAGTACTTC. This sequence encodes CASSGGPTYEQYF.

This clonotype was seen ten or more times. The chain carries TRBV5-6 and TRBJ2-1; no reliable D call. Per germline, CDR1 SGHDT and CDR2 YYEEEE. The CDR3 is 12 residues long. V was trimmed by 4 bases and J by 4 bases, leaving 6 bases between them. For the CDR3, the DNA is TGTGCCAGCAGCCTGCAGTACAATGAGCAGTTCTTC. Translated: CASSLQYNEQFF.

The chain recombines TRBV7-8 with TRBJ2-7; weak D call: TRBD1 (5 bases). Trimming pared 3 bases from V and 1 base from J, leaving 13 bases between. There are 15 residues in the CDR3. CDR1 SGHVS and CDR2 FQNEAQ come from the germline V gene. CDR3 in DNA: TGTGCCAGCAGCTTGGGGCGGATCCTGTCCTACGAGCAGTACTTC. Amino acids: CASSLGRILSYEQYF.

This clonotype was seen only a few times. The gene calls are TRBV5-1 and TRBJ2-2; TRBD2 agrees at 9 bases. Germline lookup yields CDR1 SGHRS and CDR2 YFSETQ. CDR3 length: 18 residues. V gave up 1 base and J gave up 4 bases; unmatched junction bases: 11. The CDR3 coding sequence is TGCGCCAGCAGCTTGACCGCATCTAGCGGGGCGATCACCGGGGAGCTGTTTTTT. Translation gives CASSLTASSGAITGELFF.

In the case of this clonotype: An end of the junction does not agree with germline; a read error may underlie this. The rearrangement links TRBV7-2 to TRBJ1-6; 11 positions match TRBD1. CDR3 length: 16 amino acids. The germline CDR1 and CDR2 sequences are SGHTA and FQGNSA. This CDR3 is CVSSMTWDRGISPLHF. The CDR3 region has the DNA TGTGTCAGCAGCATGACTTGGGACAGGGGGATTTCACCCCTCCACTTT.

This clonotype was recorded a few times. CDR3 region: CASSQGQTRTSGEQYF. Here the CDR3 DNA reads TGTGCCAGCAGCCAAGGTCAGACAAGGACCTCCGGCGAGCAGTACTTC. V and J are TRBV3-1 and TRBJ2-7, with no clear D. Germline assignment: CDR1 LGHDT and CDR2 YNNKEL (reference sequence). The CDR3 length is 16 residues. V lost 1 base and J lost 6, with 19 bases in between.

The chain recombines TRBV30 with TRBJ1-4; D may be TRBD1 (5 bases). V gave up 8 bases and J gave up 3 bases, with 13 bases separating them. This CDR3 has 13 residues. Germline-derived CDR1 and CDR2 are GTSNPN and SVGIG (reference sequence). The CDR3 sequence: CARNQGPNEKLFF. The CDR3, as DNA: TGTGCCCGCAACCAGGGCCCTAATGAAAAACTGTTTTTT.

J is TRBJ2-2 and V is TRBV4-3; D might be TRBD1 or TRBD2, each matching 5 bases. V gave up 1 base and J gave up 4 bases, with 10 bases separating them. From germline, CDR1 is LGHNA and CDR2 YSLEER. The CDR3 contains 15 residues. The CDR3 is CASSQGQGVTGELFF. CDR3 coding DNA: TGCGCCAGCAGCCAAGGGCAGGGAGTCACCGGGGAGCTGTTTTTT.

A few counts support this clonotype. The rearrangement links TRBV12-3 or TRBV12-4 to TRBJ2-6; no clear D gene. CDR3 size: 16 residues. Trimming pared 1 base from V and 3 bases from J, leaving 10 bases between. Here the CDR3 reads CASSLGINFGANVLTF. The CDR3 DNA sequence: TGTGCCAGCAGTTTAGGGATAAACTTTGGGGCCAACGTCCTGACTTTC.

In this sample, this clonotype turned up a few times. The chain combines TRBV5-1 with TRBJ2-1, with D possibly being TRBD2 (6 bases). The CDR3 length is 20 residues. CDR1 is SGHRS and CDR2 is YFSETQ in the germline V gene. With 0 bases removed from V and 0 bases from J, the gap between germline ends came to 22 bases. The CDR3 sequence is CASSLVGASAGPSSYNEQFF. DNA of the CDR3: TGCGCCAGCAGCTTGGTAGGGGCTTCTGCGGGACCAAGCTCCTACAATGAGCAGTTCTTC.

This chain joins TRBV7-2 and TRBJ1-2; tentatively, D is TRBD1 (6 bases). V was pared by 4 bases and J by 2 bases, with 11 bases between. The germline CDR1 and CDR2 sequences are SGHTA and FQGNSA. CDR3 length: 14 amino acids. Here the CDR3 reads CASSSDRFNYGYTF. The DNA for the CDR3 is TGTGCCAGCAGCTCGGACAGATTCAACTATGGCTACACCTTC.

This clonotype has just a few counts. V is TRBV11-1 and J is TRBJ2-4; TRBD2 matches 9 bases. This CDR3 contains 20 residues. CDR1 is SGHAT, CDR2 FQDESV, per germline (reference sequence). The V segment lost 3 bases and the J segment 0 bases; nucleotides outside the gene matches: 15. The chain's CDR3 is CASSFKGRISGGLAKNIQYF. The CDR3 DNA reads as TGTGCCAGCAGCTTTAAGGGAAGGATTAGCGGGGGACTAGCCAAAAACATTCAGTACTTC.

The CDR3 is CASSLEGDSNYGYTF. The CDR3 DNA is TGTGCCAGCAGCCTAGAGGGGGACAGTAACTATGGCTACACCTTC. This chain uses TRBV7-6 with TRBJ1-2; 7 nucleotides agree with TRBD1. Germline V gene data show CDR1 as SGHVS and CDR2 as FNYEAQ. This CDR3 comprises 15 residues. Trimming cost V 5 bases and J 1 base; bases outside gene matches: 7.

This chain connects TRBV7-2 to TRBJ2-1; tentative D call: TRBD2 (7 bases). CDR1 and CDR2 (germline): SGHTA, FQGNSA. The CDR3 is 15 residues long. Trimming pared 6 bases from V and 4 bases from J, leaving 16 bases between. The CDR3 loop reads CTSRAGAKAYNEQFF. CDR3 sequence (DNA): TGTACCAGCAGGGCGGGGGCGAAAGCGTACAATGAGCAGTTCTTC.

This rearrangement joins TRBV29-1 to TRBJ2-3; possibly TRBD1 for D (6 bases). The CDR3 is 15 amino acids. Germline V gene lookup returns CDR1 SQVTM and CDR2 ANQGSEA. The V end lost 6 bases, the J end lost 2 bases, and 18 bases lay between the germline ends. CDR3 amino acids: CSVARQELYTDTQYF. The CDR3, as DNA: TGCAGCGTCGCCCGACAGGAGCTTTACACAGATACGCAGTATTTT.

This clonotype showed up just a few times. This rearrangement joins TRBV20-1 to TRBJ1-1; TRBD1 is a possible D gene (6 bases). Germline lookup yields CDR1 DFQATT and CDR2 SNEGSKA (reference sequence). The CDR3 sequence is 14 residues long. The V end was cut by 3 bases, the J end by 2 bases, with 13 bases between. The CDR3, as DNA: TGCAGTGCTAGTTCTGGGGGCAGTAACACTGAAGCTTTCTTT. Translation gives CSASSGGSNTEAFF.